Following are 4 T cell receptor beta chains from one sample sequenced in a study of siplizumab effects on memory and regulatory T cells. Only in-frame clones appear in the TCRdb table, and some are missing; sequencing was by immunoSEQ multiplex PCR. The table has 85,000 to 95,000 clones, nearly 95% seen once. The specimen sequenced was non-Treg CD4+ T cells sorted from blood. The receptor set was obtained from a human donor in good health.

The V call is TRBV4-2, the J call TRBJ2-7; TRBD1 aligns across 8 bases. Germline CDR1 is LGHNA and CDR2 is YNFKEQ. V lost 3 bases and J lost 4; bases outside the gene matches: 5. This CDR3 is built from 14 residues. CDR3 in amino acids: CASSHGQGYYEQYF. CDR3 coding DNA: TGTGCCAGCAGCCACGGACAGGGTTATTACGAGCAGTACTTC.

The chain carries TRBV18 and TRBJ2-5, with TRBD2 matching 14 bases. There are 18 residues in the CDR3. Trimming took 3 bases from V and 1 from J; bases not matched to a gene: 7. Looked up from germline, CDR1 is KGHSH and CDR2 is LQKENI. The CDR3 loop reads CASSPQGLAGVLQETQYF. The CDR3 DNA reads TGTGCCAGCTCACCCCAGGGACTAGCGGGGGTCCTCCAAGAGACCCAGTACTTC.

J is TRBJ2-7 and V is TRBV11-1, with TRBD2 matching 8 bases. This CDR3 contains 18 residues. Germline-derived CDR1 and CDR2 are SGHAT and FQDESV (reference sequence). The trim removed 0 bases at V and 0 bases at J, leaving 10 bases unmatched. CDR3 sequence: CASSLALGVAGISYEQYF. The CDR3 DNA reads TGTGCCAGCAGCTTAGCGTTGGGAGTAGCGGGAATCTCCTACGAGCAGTACTTC.

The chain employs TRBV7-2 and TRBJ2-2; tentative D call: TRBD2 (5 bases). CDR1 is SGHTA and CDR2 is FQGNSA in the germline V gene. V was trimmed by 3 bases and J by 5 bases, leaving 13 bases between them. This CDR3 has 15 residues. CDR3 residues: CASSLATSWTGELFF. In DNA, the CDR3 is TGTGCCAGCAGCTTGGCTACTAGTTGGACCGGGGAGCTGTTTTTT.